This T cell receptor beta chain was sequenced during a study of cytomegalovirus exposure and HLA in healthy donors. General study points: At a 0.05 false discovery rate, a later analysis found around 17,000 TCR beta sequences to be associated with HLA alleles. While the bulk of TCR sequences proved rare, some public TCRs turned up in many donors.

In regard to this clone: No antigen is known for it.

Amplification used 60 Vbeta primers and 13 Jbeta primers. In the original analysis: Roughly 11 million of the roughly 80 million unique TCR beta chains counted in a later analysis were shared. Only in-frame clones appear in the TCRdb table, and some are missing; sequencing was by immunoSEQ multiplex PCR. The V and J calls and the clone size are those of that table, but D and trimming were determined from the DNA. The repertoire has 100,000 or so clones, around two thirds of them found once; the top ten carry about 2%. The receptor comes from a human donor in good health. The sequencing input was PBMCs.

CDR3 loop: CAYSTRSSYNEQFF. DNA of the CDR3: TGTGCCTACTCTACCCGGAGCTCCTACAATGAGCAGTTCTTC. The genes are TRBV30 and TRBJ2-1; D remains unclear. Trimming removed 7 bases from V and 0 bases from J, with 13 bases in between. The CDR3 is 14 residues long. The germline gives CDR1 GTSNPN, CDR2 SVGIG (reference sequence). The variable domain in full, with the rest retrieved from reference TRBV30 and TRBJ2-1, is SQTIHQWPATLVQPVGSPLSLECTVEGTSNPNLYWYRQAAGRGLQLLFYSVGIGQISSEVPQNLSASRPQDRQFILSSKKLLLSDSGFYLCAYSTRSSYNEQFFGPGTRLTVL.